Below, 14 T cell receptor beta chains from the same sample are listed, as sequenced in a study of control samples from healthy donors and cancer patients. Repertoires were generated with immunoSEQ multiplex PCR, while TCRdb's copy carries only in-frame clones and drops some. Among under 65,000 clones listed, roughly 86% were seen once. Sequenced material: PBMCs. The source of these receptors is a woman between 55 and 75 years old with lung cancer.

V and J are TRBV6-2 or TRBV6-3 and TRBJ1-5; D is unclear. The germline V and J ends were trimmed by 3 bases and 3 bases, with 12 bases remaining between them. There are 15 residues in the CDR3. Germline loops: CDR1 MNHEY, CDR2 SVGEGT. In DNA form, the CDR3 reads TGTGCCAGCAGTTATGGCAGGTATGCCAATCAGCCCCAGCATTTT. Translating it yields CASSYGRYANQPQHF.

The J gene is TRBJ2-7, the V gene TRBV5-4, with 9 bases aligning to TRBD1. CDR3 length: 14 residues. Unmatched junction bases numbered 1, after V lost 0 bases and J lost 3 bases. Germline loops: CDR1 SGHNT, CDR2 YYREEE (reference sequence). The CDR3 loop reads CASSLGQGVYEQYF. Written as DNA, the CDR3 is TGTGCCAGCAGCTTGGGACAGGGGGTCTACGAGCAGTACTTC.

The chain links TRBV2 to TRBJ1-4, with D possibly matching TRBD1 (5 bases). The CDR3 spans 15 residues. The germline CDR1 and CDR2 sequences are SNHLY and FYNNEI. V gave up 3 bases and J gave up 2 bases, with 10 bases separating them. The CDR3 nucleotides read TGTGCCAGCAGTGATTCCCGACAGACTAATGAAAAACTGTTTTTT. It specifies CASSDSRQTNEKLFF.

The chain joins TRBV5-8 to TRBJ1-1, with D uncertain. This CDR3 contains 15 residues. Germline V gene data show CDR1 as SGHTS and CDR2 as YDEGEE. Trimming cost V 0 bases and J 3 bases, with 12 bases left between them. CDR3 DNA: TGTGCCAGCAGCTTGGCAAACAAGTGGGACACTGAAGCTTTCTTT. Protein sequence: CASSLANKWDTEAFF.

The rearrangement joins TRBV5-1 to TRBJ2-6; tentatively, D is TRBD1 (6 bases). This CDR3 spans 16 amino acids. CDR1 is SGHRS and CDR2 is YFSETQ in the germline V gene. The ends were cut back, 6 bases at V and 0 bases at J, with 13 bases in the middle. The CDR3 sequence is CASTPGHSSGANVLTF. CDR3 nucleotide sequence: TGCGCCAGCACCCCGGGACACAGCTCTGGGGCCAACGTCCTGACTTTC.

The V gene is TRBV10-3, the J gene TRBJ2-7, with TRBD2 identical over 10 bases. With V trimmed by 6 bases and J by 5 bases, 4 bases remained unmatched. Per the germline V gene, CDR1 is ENHRY and CDR2 is SYGVKD. The CDR3 has 13 residues. In DNA form, the CDR3 reads TGTGCCATCAGCCTAGCGGGAGAGAACGAGCAGTACTTC. Translation gives CAISLAGENEQYF.

The V call is TRBV6-4, the J call TRBJ1-2; no clear D gene. The CDR3 length is 12 residues. V dropped 2 bases and J dropped 3 bases, with 4 bases sitting between them. The germline CDR1 and CDR2 sequences are MRHNA and SNTAGT. For the CDR3, the DNA is TGTGCCAGCAGTGACCCGGACTATGGCTACACCTTC. Translation: CASSDPDYGYTF.

This clone appeared a few times. The chain recombines TRBV27 with TRBJ1-6; 7 bases map to TRBD1. Germline V CDR1 and CDR2: MNHEY, SMNVEV (reference sequence). This CDR3 region has 15 residues. V dropped 0 bases and J dropped 7; count of bases not matched to a gene: 3. CDR3 residues: CASSLSTGTNSPLHF. DNA for the CDR3: TGTGCCAGCAGTTTATCGACAGGGACGAATTCACCCCTCCACTTT.

This sequence joins TRBV11-2 and TRBJ2-7; 11 bases are a match to TRBD2. The CDR3 is 16 residues long. Looked up from germline, CDR1 is SGHAT and CDR2 is FQNNGV. The trim removed 3 bases at V and 2 bases at J, leaving 6 bases unmatched. The DNA of the CDR3 is TGTGCCAGCAGCTTCACGACTAGCGGGGATGCCTACGAGCAGTACTTC. It is translated as CASSFTTSGDAYEQYF.

This chain links TRBV11-1 with TRBJ2-2; D is undetermined. This CDR3 has 14 amino acids. In germline, CDR1 is SGHAT, CDR2 FQDESV (reference sequence). Deletions cut 5 bases from V and 6 bases from J, with 13 bases between. The CDR3 nucleotides read TGTGCCAGCAGCCGAAAACGGCAGGCCGGGGAGCTGTTTTTT. It codes for CASSRKRQAGELFF.

V usage is TRBV7-8 and J usage is TRBJ1-5; the D gene is possibly TRBD1 (6 bases). There are 17 residues in the CDR3. The V gene lost 0 bases and the J gene lost 4 bases, with 16 bases spanning the gap. The V gene's germline CDR1 is SGHVS and CDR2 FQNEAQ. The CDR3 protein is CASSLAWDKKRNQPQHF. Here the CDR3 DNA reads TGTGCCAGCAGCTTAGCGTGGGACAAAAAGAGGAATCAGCCCCAGCATTTT.

This sequence joins TRBV3-1 (or the pseudogene TRBV3-2) and TRBJ2-1; 9 nucleotides match TRBD2. CDR1 LGHDT and CDR2 YNNKEL come from the germline V gene (reference sequence). This CDR3 comprises 17 residues. J lost 2 bases, V lost 0 bases, and 5 bases had no gene match. For the CDR3, the DNA is TGTGCCAGCAGCCAAGACGGCGGGAGGGGCGCCTACAATGAGCAGTTCTTC. Its translation: CASSQDGGRGAYNEQFF.

This clone appeared a few times. The chain couples TRBV19 to TRBJ1-1; a possible D gene is TRBD1 (5 bases). Germline assignment: CDR1 LNHDA and CDR2 SQIVND (reference sequence). Trimming removed 7 bases at V and 1 base at J, with 10 bases between. The CDR3 has 13 amino acids. The CDR3 here is CASTRTGNTEAFF. As DNA, the CDR3 is TGTGCCAGTACCAGAACAGGGAACACTGAAGCTTTCTTT.

The chain joins TRBV21-1 to TRBJ2-7; the table's D call, TRBD1, has no DNA check behind it. TRBV21-1 is a pseudogene segment. CDR3 length equals 18 residues. The CDR3 region is CASSKAFGGTGMSYEQYF. CDR3 bases: TGTGCCAGCAGCAAAGCTTTTGGAGGGACAGGGATGTCCTACGAGCAGTACTTC.